This T cell receptor (beta chain) was sequenced during a study of T cell responses to AZD1222 COVID-19 vaccine. Study-level results: Among those given AZD1222, only 6 or 7 were seropositive at baseline. Donors skewed white British and female; clonal diversity was possibly underestimated. After two AZD1222 doses, spike-specific TCR breadth and depth rose versus day 0. CD4 TCRs covered the whole spike, strongest at regions 160-218 and 743-854.

Assay: immunoSEQ multiplex PCR; the TCRdb copy retains only in-frame clones and omits some. The data show 95,000 to 150,000 clones, about 88% seen once. Only a few counts were recorded for this clone. The antigen is undetermined. The CDR3 has 16 amino acids. V lost 4 bases, J lost 4 bases, and 11 bases stayed unmatched. Germline values: CDR1 SNHLY, CDR2 FYNNEI. The chain combines TRBV2 with TRBJ1-2; 8 nucleotides align to TRBD1. The material was peripheral blood, obtained on day 0 of AZD1222 vaccination. This TCR was sampled from an adult in good health. The CDR3 loop reads CASSVGTGERGYGYTF. CDR3 in DNA: TGTGCCAGCAGTGTCGGGACAGGAGAGAGGGGCTATGGCTACACCTTC.